Detailed here is one T cell receptor beta chain. Primers: 60 Vbeta forward and 13 Jbeta reverse. Method: immunoSEQ multiplex PCR; TCRdb's copy keeps in-frame clones and lacks some. The sample holds about 110,000 clones; approximately 70% are singletons and the top ten take over 3.5%. The sample is drawn from a study of cytomegalovirus exposure and HLA in healthy donors. The germline CDR1 and CDR2 sequences are SGHNT and YYREEE (reference sequence). The V segment lost 0 bases and the J segment 5 bases; nucleotides outside the gene matches: 2. The CDR3 loop spans 14 amino acids. The gene calls are TRBV5-4 and TRBJ2-5, with 9 bases identical to TRBD1. The specimen sequenced was PBMCs. The TCR sequence derives from a man aged 25-45 years in good health and CMV-seropositive. CDR3 in amino acids: CASSLGGTGETQYF. The CDR3 DNA is TGTGCCAGCAGCTTGGGGGGGACAGGGGAGACCCAGTACTTC. The variable domain in full, completed from reference TRBV5-4 and TRBJ2-5, reads ETGVTQSPTHLIKTRGQQVTLRCSSQSGHNTVSWYQQALGQGPQFIFQYYREEENGRGNFPPRFSGLQFPNYSSELNVNALELDDSALYLCASSLGGTGETQYFGPGTRLLVL.